This T cell receptor (beta chain) originates from a study of shared clonotypes between healthy human individuals. This was a deep-level run. TCRdb keeps only in-frame clones here, not all; method: immunoSEQ multiplex PCR. The sample records millions of clones, over 85% being singletons. Those who donated, Caucasian adults without exception, all lived in Nashville, Tennessee. Splitting the CD4+ cells yielded a CD45RA+ naive subset and a CD45RA-negative memory subset. This clone was recorded many times. The CDR3 contains 12 residues. In germline, CDR1 is GTSNPN, CDR2 SVGIG (reference sequence). Trimming stripped 8 bases from V and 10 bases from J, with 15 bases between.

The sample taken for sequencing was naive CD4+ T cells sorted from blood. The subset here: CD45RA+ positively selected. The V call is TRBV30, the J call TRBJ1-6; D may be TRBD1 (5 bases). This sequence originates from a man between 18 and 35 years old in good health. Here the CDR3 reads CAEGPPGSPLHF. Written as DNA, the CDR3 is TGTGCCGAGGGACCACCGGGATCACCCCTCCACTTT.